Presented here are 29 T cell receptor beta chains from one specimen sequenced in a study of blood T cells in healthy people across ages. Together with a sample-barcoded 5' primer, a J-beta primer mix was included in a second PCR lasting about 7 to 11 cycles. From the 5' RACE reads, TCRdb called clonotypes with MiXCR, one entry per CDR3 protein. The data contain some 790,000 distinct CDR3 sequences, 25% to 35% of them seen just once; the ten biggest clones take up roughly 17%. The sequenced sample consisted of blood. The receptor set was obtained from a woman of 80 years or more in good health.

The rearrangement links TRBV20-1 to TRBJ2-1; D not resolved. The CDR3 totals 13 residues. Trimming shortened V by 6 bases and J by 7 bases, and 16 bases separated the two germline ends. CDR1 is DFQATT and CDR2 is SNEGSKA in the germline V gene (reference sequence). In nucleotides, the CDR3 is TGCAGTGCGACCGGACGCCCCGTGAATGAGCAGTTCTTC. Amino acid sequence: CSATGRPVNEQFF.

Comments on this clonotype: A much larger clone differs by one base, so this may be a read error. The chain has TRBV10-1 and TRBJ2-7; TRBD1 aligns across 8 bases. Germline loops: CDR1 WNHNN, CDR2 SYGVQD (reference sequence). J lost 3 bases, V lost 6 bases, and 10 bases had no gene match. This CDR3 is 15 amino acids long. The CDR3 spells CASSAGTGSHYEQYF. The CDR3, as DNA: TGCGCCAGCAGCGCCGGGACAGGTTCACACTACGAGCAGTACTTC.

Turning to this clonotype: This may come from a read error, since a much larger clone is one base off. V is TRBV4-3 and J is TRBJ1-2; TRBD1 matches at 8 bases. Germline V gene data show CDR1 as LGHNA and CDR2 as YSLEER. With V trimmed by 3 bases and J by 6 bases, 9 bases remained unmatched. CDR3 size: 15 residues. CDR3 bases: TGCGCCAGCAGCCAGACGGGACAGGCGGGTCATGGCTACACCTTC. This sequence encodes CASSQTGQAGHGYTF.

The chain couples TRBV20-1 to TRBJ2-1; 11 positions match TRBD2. In germline, CDR1 is DFQATT, CDR2 SNEGSKA (reference sequence). The CDR3 sequence is 15 residues long. J was trimmed by 7 bases and V by 6 bases; bases with no gene match: 11. The CDR3 loop is CSAKGGASGRNEQFF. The CDR3 DNA follows: TGCAGTGCCAAGGGGGGGGCTAGCGGGAGGAATGAGCAGTTCTTC.

The sample holds many counts of this clonotype. The chain joins TRBV24-1 to TRBJ2-1; 7 nucleotides agree with TRBD2. In germline, CDR1 is KGHDR, CDR2 SFDVKD. The V segment lost 3 bases and the J segment 9 bases; nucleotides outside the gene matches: 16. The CDR3 loop spans 17 amino acids. The CDR3 reads CATSDARGRGSLGEQFF. The DNA for the CDR3 is TGTGCCACCAGTGATGCCAGAGGGAGGGGTTCTTTAGGTGAGCAGTTCTTC.

This clonotype occurred a few times. CDR3 bases: TGTGCCAGTAGTGGACGACAGGCCCCGGACTATGGCTACACCTTC. Protein sequence: CASSGRQAPDYGYTF. The V call is TRBV19, the J call TRBJ1-2; D is perhaps TRBD1 (6 bases). Germline loops: CDR1 LNHDA, CDR2 SQIVND (reference sequence). The V end was cut by 5 bases, the J end by 3 bases, with 16 bases between. This CDR3 contains 15 residues.

This clonotype appeared many times. The chain couples TRBV7-2 to TRBJ1-2; the match to TRBD1 covers 8 bases. The V and J ends lost 5 bases and 4 bases, in that order; junction bases with no gene match: 6. This CDR3 is 14 amino acids long. CDR1 and CDR2 (germline): SGHTA, FQGNSA. CDR3 in DNA: TGTGCCAGCAGCCCGGAGACAGGGGCCTATGGCTACACCTTC. It encodes CASSPETGAYGYTF.

The chain couples TRBV12-3 or TRBV12-4 to TRBJ2-1; 7 bases are shared with TRBD2. V shed 1 base and J 4 bases; nucleotides not matched to a gene: 16. CDR3 length: 19 amino acids. The CDR3 DNA sequence: TGTGCCAGCAGTTTAGTAGGTCTAGCGGTAAATATCCCTTACAATGAGCAGTTCTTC. Amino acid sequence: CASSLVGLAVNIPYNEQFF.

Comment on this clonotype: A much bigger clone sits one base away, suggesting this may be a read error. The chain uses TRBV11-2 and TRBJ2-1; D is ambiguous. The CDR3 loop spans 14 amino acids. Trimming stripped 6 bases from V and 7 bases from J, with 16 bases between. Germline V gives CDR1 SGHAT, CDR2 FQNNGV. CDR3 amino acids: CASRYISGANEQFF. For the CDR3, the DNA is TGTGCCAGCAGGTATATCAGTGGTGCGAATGAGCAGTTCTTC.

The rearrangement links TRBV9 to TRBJ1-5; 7 bases line up with TRBD1. The CDR3 consists of 15 residues. With 2 bases clipped from V and 3 bases from J, the junction kept 5 bases outside the gene matches. Germline V CDR1 and CDR2: SGDLS, YYNGEE. The CDR3 reads CASSVTGMANQPQHF. CDR3 sequence (DNA): TGTGCCAGCAGCGTGACAGGGATGGCCAATCAGCCCCAGCATTTT. Full variable domain (remainder filled in from reference TRBV9 and TRBJ1-5): DSGVTQTPKHLITATGQRVTLRCSPRSGDLSVYWYQQSLDQGLQFLIQYYNGEERAKGNILERFSAQQFPDLHSELNLSSLELGDSALYFCASSVTGMANQPQHFGDGTRLSIL.

This clonotype was detected many times. The chain recombines TRBV27 with TRBJ2-1; 11 bases line up with TRBD2. CDR1 is MNHEY and CDR2 is SMNVEV in the germline V gene (reference sequence). Trimming took 6 bases from V and 15 from J; bases not matched to a gene: 7. The CDR3 contains 12 residues. CDR3 amino acids: CASSHSGGALFF. Written as DNA, the CDR3 is TGTGCCAGCAGCCATAGCGGGGGGGCCTTGTTCTTC.

This clonotype was counted many times. The gene calls are TRBV20-1 and TRBJ2-1, with 8 nucleotides matching TRBD2. The ends lost 0 bases at V and 4 bases at J; junction bases unmatched: 8. The CDR3 length is 16 residues. CDR1 is DFQATT, CDR2 SNEGSKA, per germline (reference sequence). The CDR3 nucleotides are TGCAGTGCTAGAGAGGCCCGACTAGCGACTTACAATGAGCAGTTCTTC. Its protein is CSAREARLATYNEQFF.

This chain joins TRBV3-1 and TRBJ2-5; 8 bases match TRBD2. The germline gives CDR1 LGHDT, CDR2 YNNKEL (reference sequence). The V segment lost 3 bases and the J segment 3 bases; nucleotides outside the gene matches: 9. This CDR3 is built from 16 residues. CDR3 sequence reads: CASSQTRGVTEETQYF. DNA for the CDR3: TGTGCCAGCAGCCAGACGCGGGGGGTCACTGAAGAGACCCAGTACTTC.

This clonotype was seen ten or more times. The chain employs TRBV4-3 and TRBJ2-3; 7 bases match TRBD1. J lost 5 bases, V lost 5 bases, and 10 bases had no gene match. The germline gives CDR1 LGHNA, CDR2 YSLEER. The CDR3 contains 15 residues. CDR3 sequence (DNA): TGCGCCAGCAGCGGAACACCACAGGGGATAGATACGCAGTATTTT. Translated: CASSGTPQGIDTQYF.

In its sample, this clonotype was seen many times. The CDR3 DNA sequence: TGCAGCACGGCTCGGGGGGGGACAGATACGCAGTATTTT. Its protein is CSTARGGTDTQYF. The V gene is TRBV29-1, the J gene TRBJ2-3, with 8 nucleotides matching TRBD2. The CDR3 covers 13 residues. Losses at the gene ends were 8 bases for V and 3 bases for J; bases not matched to a gene: 7. In germline, CDR1 is SQVTM, CDR2 ANQGSEA.

This rearrangement joins TRBV15 to TRBJ1-5, with D unclear. Germline V CDR1 and CDR2: LNHNV, YYDKDF (reference sequence). Between the trimmed V and J ends, which lost 0 bases and 0 bases, there was a span of 12 bases. The CDR3 runs to 17 residues. The CDR3 DNA reads TGTGCCACCAGCAGAGATCGGGCATTCATTAGCAATCAGCCCCAGCATTTT. This gives the protein CATSRDRAFISNQPQHF. Based on the CDR3 plus reference TRBV15 and TRBJ1-5, the full variable domain is DAMVIQNPRYQVTQFGKPVTLSCSQTLNHNVMYWYQQKSSQAPKLLFHYYDKDFNNEADTPDNFQSRRPNTSFCFLDIRSPGLGDTAMYLCATSRDRAFISNQPQHFGDGTRLSIL.

This clonotype was detected many times. V and J are TRBV6-5 and TRBJ2-7, with 8 nucleotides matching TRBD2. The CDR3 is 15 residues long. Germline V gene data show CDR1 as MNHEY and CDR2 as SVGAGI. J gave up 0 bases and V 5 bases, and 6 bases lay outside the gene matches. CDR3 loop: CASSGAGGLSYEQYF. CDR3 in DNA: TGTGCCAGCAGTGGCGCGGGGGGCCTCTCCTACGAGCAGTACTTC.

The chain combines TRBV9 with TRBJ2-2, with TRBD2 matching 7 bases. J gave up 6 bases and V 0 bases, and 8 bases lay outside the gene matches. CDR1 and CDR2 (germline): SGDLS, YYNGEE. The CDR3 totals 16 residues. The CDR3 bases are TGTGCCAGCAGCGTAGGTGGGGGGGACCTATCCGGGGAGCTGTTTTTT. Its protein is CASSVGGGDLSGELFF.

This chain's CDR3 is CASSWTGIGYTF. CDR3 bases: TGTGCCAGCAGCTGGACAGGAATTGGCTACACCTTC. The chain employs TRBV5-6 and TRBJ1-2; TRBD1 matches at 7 bases. Germline V gene data show CDR1 as SGHDT and CDR2 as YYEEEE. Trimming cost V 3 bases and J 7 bases; bases outside gene matches: 3. The CDR3 has 12 amino acids.

The rearrangement joins TRBV5-6 to TRBJ1-2; D gene unclear. The CDR3 length is 15 residues. Per the germline V gene, CDR1 is SGHDT and CDR2 is YYEEEE. Trimming stripped 0 bases from V and 9 bases from J, with 18 bases between. CDR3 sequence reads: CASSLEPAKGPSYTF. In DNA, the CDR3 is TGTGCCAGCAGCTTGGAGCCGGCCAAAGGGCCAAGCTACACCTTC.

This clonotype was picked up many times. CDR3: CASTRSATNYGYTF. CDR3 sequence (DNA): TGTGCCAGCACTCGGTCGGCGACTAACTATGGCTACACCTTC. This chain links TRBV6-2 or TRBV6-3 with TRBJ1-2; D call uncertain. The length of the CDR3 is 14 residues. CDR1 and CDR2 (germline): MNHEY, SVGEGT. V lost 7 bases and J lost 0, with 12 bases in between.

This rearrangement joins TRBV2 to TRBJ2-1; D possibly corresponds to TRBD2 (5 bases). The CDR3 runs to 16 residues. V lost 4 bases and J 7 bases, leaving 20 bases between the germline ends. Germline V lookup: CDR1 SNHLY, CDR2 FYNNEI. CDR3 nucleotide sequence: TGTGCCAGCAGTGTTTCCAGTCGGGGAATCCGGAATGAGCAGTTCTTC. Its protein product is CASSVSSRGIRNEQFF.

In its sample, this clonotype was seen many times. The rearrangement joins TRBV11-2 to TRBJ2-7; D perhaps matches TRBD1 (5 bases). Germline loops: CDR1 SGHAT, CDR2 FQNNGV. This CDR3 contains 15 residues. V was shortened by 1 base and J by 1 base, with 11 bases between the two germline ends. CDR3 amino acids: CASSLVLQGSYEQYF. CDR3 coding DNA: TGTGCCAGCAGCTTAGTCTTGCAGGGTTCCTACGAGCAGTACTTC.

This clonotype was picked up many times. The chain couples TRBV12-3 or TRBV12-4 to TRBJ1-5; D possibly corresponds to TRBD1 (5 bases). V lost 5 bases to trimming and J lost 0 bases, with 11 bases between them. This CDR3 is built from 15 residues. CDR3 residues: CASSKSRGSNQPQHF. The CDR3 DNA sequence: TGTGCCAGCAGTAAGTCAAGGGGTAGCAATCAGCCCCAGCATTTT.

The V call is TRBV9, the J call TRBJ1-3, with 7 bases lining up with TRBD1. The V and J ends lost 2 bases and 4 bases, in that order; junction bases with no gene match: 3. The germline CDR1 and CDR2 sequences are SGDLS and YYNGEE. The CDR3 totals 14 residues. The CDR3 sequence: CASSVETGGNTIYF. Here the CDR3 DNA reads TGTGCCAGCAGCGTGGAGACAGGGGGAAACACCATATATTTT. Full variable domain (missing parts from reference TRBV9 and TRBJ1-3): DSGVTQTPKHLITATGQRVTLRCSPRSGDLSVYWYQQSLDQGLQFLIQYYNGEERAKGNILERFSAQQFPDLHSELNLSSLELGDSALYFCASSVETGGNTIYFGEGSWLTVV.

Comments on this clonotype: With a much larger clone just one base away, this may be a read error. The chain recombines TRBV24-1 with TRBJ2-1; 11 nucleotides align to TRBD1. The J call is doubtful: the DNA matches TRBJ2-7 better. The CDR3 loop spans 16 amino acids. The V gene's germline CDR1 is KGHDR and CDR2 SFDVKD. The CDR3 coding sequence is TGTGCCACCAGTGATTGGACAGGGGGCTCCTACAATGAGCAGTACTTC. As protein: CATSDWTGGSYNEQYF.

The rearrangement uses TRBV15 and TRBJ2-1; the match to TRBD1 covers 7 bases. The V gene end was trimmed by 8 bases and the J gene end by 4 bases; junction bases not matched to a gene: 8. CDR3 length: 14 residues. CDR1 is LNHNV, CDR2 YYDKDF, per germline (reference sequence). The CDR3 region is CATSKGAEYNEQFF. The CDR3 nucleotides are TGTGCCACCTCTAAGGGGGCGGAATACAATGAGCAGTTCTTC.

This clonotype was seen at least ten times. V gene TRBV7-2 combines with J gene TRBJ1-5, with 8 bases identical to TRBD1. V was clipped by 5 bases and J by 4 bases; unmatched bases: 4. From germline, CDR1 is SGHTA and CDR2 FQGNSA. The CDR3 extends over 14 amino acids. Here the CDR3 DNA reads TGTGCCAGCAGCACTAGGACAGGGAATCAGCCCCAGCATTTT. This encodes CASSTRTGNQPQHF. The variable domain in full, with the rest retrieved from reference TRBV7-2 and TRBJ1-5, is GAGVSQSPSNKVTEKGKDVELRCDPISGHTALYWYRQSLGQGLEFLIYFQGNSAPDKSGLPSDRFSAERTGGSVSTLTIQRTQQEDSAVYLCASSTRTGNQPQHFGDGTRLSIL.

The V and J genes are TRBV12-3 or TRBV12-4 and TRBJ1-5; 7 positions agree with TRBD1. The CDR3 runs to 16 residues. With 4 bases clipped from V and 6 bases from J, the junction kept 12 bases outside the gene matches. CDR3 sequence (DNA): TGTGCCAGCAGTTCATTACAGGGGAGGGTGGGTCAGCCCCAGCATTTT. Its translation is CASSSLQGRVGQPQHF.